These 18 T cell receptor beta chains share one sample of origin, sequenced in a study of blood T cell repertoires in COVID-19. Repertoires were generated with immunoSEQ multiplex PCR, while TCRdb's copy carries only in-frame clones and drops some. Found here are fewer than 130,000 clones, nearly 80% of them singletons; the top ten hold approximately 16%. Sample: peripheral blood. These receptors were obtained from a woman older than 75 with active or convalescent COVID-19.

V and J are TRBV7-2 and TRBJ1-3; 7 bases match TRBD1. Trimming cost V 5 bases and J 0 bases; bases outside gene matches: 4. The CDR3 is 15 amino acids. Germline CDR1 reads SGHTA; CDR2 reads FQGNSA. This CDR3 reads CASSPRGPSGNTIYF. DNA of the CDR3: TGTGCCAGCAGCCCAAGGGGGCCCTCTGGAAACACCATATATTTT.

The chain links TRBV5-1 to TRBJ2-1, with 8 bases fitting TRBD2. The length of the CDR3 is 14 residues. Germline V gene data show CDR1 as SGHRS and CDR2 as YFSETQ. Trimming took 1 base from V and 6 from J; bases not matched to a gene: 3. Here the CDR3 reads CASSLSAGGNEQFF. The CDR3 DNA reads TGCGCCAGCAGCTTGTCCGCGGGAGGCAATGAGCAGTTCTTC. Using reference TRBV5-1 and TRBJ2-1 for the parts outside the CDR3, the full variable domain is KAGVTQTPRYLIKTRGQQVTLSCSPISGHRSVSWYQQTPGQGLQFLFEYFSETQRNKGNFPGRFSGRQFSNSRSEMNVSTLELGDSALYLCASSLSAGGNEQFFGPGTRLTVL.

This clone showed up just a few times. The J gene is TRBJ2-1, the V gene TRBV10-3; TRBD2 aligns across 12 bases. The ends lost 4 bases at V and 8 bases at J; junction bases unmatched: 6. CDR1 and CDR2 (germline): ENHRY, SYGVKD. The CDR3 length is 15 residues. In DNA, the CDR3 is TGTGCCATCAGTGCCCTAGCGGGAGGGCTCGATGAGCAGTTCTTC. Its protein is CAISALAGGLDEQFF.

V is TRBV14 and J is TRBJ2-1, with D maybe TRBD2 (6 bases). The V end lost 5 bases, the J end lost 4 bases, and 18 bases lay between the germline ends. Germline-derived CDR1 and CDR2 are SGHDN and FVKESK. This CDR3 contains 16 residues. This CDR3 reads CASSRLGSSEYNEQFF. In nucleotides, the CDR3 is TGTGCCAGCAGCAGACTTGGGTCTAGCGAGTACAATGAGCAGTTCTTC. Supplemented by reference TRBV14 and TRBJ2-1, the full variable domain reads EAGVTQFPSHSVIEKGQTVTLRCDPISGHDNLYWYRRVMGKEIKFLLHFVKESKQDESGMPNNRFLAERTGGTYSTLKVQPAELEDSGVYFCASSRLGSSEYNEQFFGPGTRLTVL.

The chain carries TRBV7-3 and TRBJ2-1; possible D gene TRBD1, 5 bases. CDR1 and CDR2 from the germline V gene are SGHTA and FQGTGA. The germline V and J ends were trimmed by 5 bases and 7 bases, with 12 bases remaining between them. CDR3 size: 13 residues. CDR3 region: CASSRTGWNEQFF. In nucleotides, the CDR3 is TGTGCCAGCAGCCGCACAGGTTGGAATGAGCAGTTCTTC. The whole variable domain, filled in from reference TRBV7-3 and TRBJ2-1, reads GAGVSQTPSNKVTEKGKYVELRCDPISGHTALYWYRQSLGQGPEFLIYFQGTGAADDSGLPNDRFFAVRPEGSVSTLKIQRTERGDSAVYLCASSRTGWNEQFFGPGTRLTVL.

This clone has a handful of counts. This chain links TRBV6-6 with TRBJ1-4, with TRBD1 matching over 9 bases. The CDR3 extends over 14 amino acids. Trimming cost V 6 bases and J 8 bases; bases outside gene matches: 7. CDR1 and CDR2 (germline): MNHNY, SVGAGI (reference sequence). CDR3 loop: CASSPGTGWEKLFF. DNA of the CDR3: TGTGCCAGCAGCCCCGGGACAGGGTGGGAAAAACTGTTTTTT.

This chain joins TRBV15 and TRBJ2-1, with 13 bases aligning to TRBD2. The CDR3 runs 14 residues. The J segment lost 9 bases and the V segment lost 8 bases, leaving 7 bases of the junction unmatched. Germline assignment: CDR1 LNHNV and CDR2 YYDKDF (reference sequence). CDR3 sequence reads: CATRLAGGRSEQFF. DNA of the CDR3: TGTGCCACCCGACTAGCGGGAGGAAGAAGTGAGCAGTTCTTC.

The chain recombines TRBV12-3 or TRBV12-4 with TRBJ1-1; D unresolved. The V gene lost 5 bases and the J gene lost 3 bases, with 10 bases spanning the gap. The length of the CDR3 is 13 residues. The CDR3 sequence is CASSRGFYTEAFF. CDR3 DNA sequence: TGTGCCAGCAGTAGAGGGTTTTACACTGAAGCTTTCTTT.

The V gene is TRBV9, the J gene TRBJ2-3, with 9 bases fitting TRBD2. Germline V gene data show CDR1 as SGDLS and CDR2 as YYNGEE. The CDR3 length is 16 residues. Trimming at V came to 0 bases and at J to 7 bases, leaving 9 bases not matched to a gene. DNA for the CDR3: TGTGCCAGCAGCGTAGGCCCTAGCGGGAATAGGAATACGCAGTATTTT. Translated, it gives CASSVGPSGNRNTQYF.

The gene calls are TRBV19 and TRBJ1-5, with 9 bases fitting TRBD1. The CDR3 is made up of 13 amino acids. Germline assignment: CDR1 LNHDA and CDR2 SQIVND (reference sequence). With V trimmed by 8 bases and J by 6 bases, 5 bases remained unmatched. The CDR3 loop is CASEQGAGQPQHF. Here the CDR3 DNA reads TGTGCCAGTGAACAGGGGGCTGGTCAGCCCCAGCATTTT. Supplemented by reference TRBV19 and TRBJ1-5, the full variable domain reads DGGITQSPKYLFRKEGQNVTLSCEQNLNHDAMYWYRQDPGQGLRLIYYSQIVNDFQKGDIAEGYSVSREKKESFPLTVTSAQKNPTAFYLCASEQGAGQPQHFGDGTRLSIL.

The chain is built from TRBV28 and TRBJ1-5; 7 bases fit TRBD1. Germline V gene data show CDR1 as MDHEN and CDR2 as SYDVKM. V gave up 3 bases and J gave up 10 bases; unmatched junction bases: 9. The CDR3 loop spans 14 amino acids. CDR3 in amino acids: CASSLGQSVQPQHF. CDR3 nucleotides: TGTGCCAGCAGTTTGGGACAGAGCGTTCAACCCCAGCATTTT. The full variable domain, in which reference TRBV28 and TRBJ1-5 provide the parts outside the CDR3, is DVKVTQSSRYLVKRTGEKVFLECVQDMDHENMFWYRQDPGLGLRLIYFSYDVKMKEKGDIPEGYSVSREKKERFSLILESASTNQTSMYLCASSLGQSVQPQHFGDGTRLSIL.

The rearrangement links TRBV5-1 to TRBJ2-7; 9 positions match TRBD2. V gave up 0 bases and J gave up 0 bases; unmatched junction bases: 4. This CDR3 comprises 16 residues. CDR1 and CDR2 from the germline V gene are SGHRS and YFSETQ. CDR3 bases: TGCGCCAGCAGCTTGGCCCCAGCGGGAGGCTCCTACGAGCAGTACTTC. This sequence encodes CASSLAPAGGSYEQYF.

The chain is built from TRBV7-2 and TRBJ2-1; 7 bases are a match to TRBD2. In germline, CDR1 is SGHTA, CDR2 FQGNSA. The CDR3 length is 16 residues. The V and J ends lost 2 bases and 5 bases, in that order; junction bases with no gene match: 9. As DNA, the CDR3 is TGTGCCAGCAGCTTACTAGCGGTTACAAAAAACAATGAGCAGTTCTTC. Translation: CASSLLAVTKNNEQFF.

The chain employs TRBV29-1 and TRBJ2-6, with no clear D. The CDR3 extends over 14 amino acids. V was trimmed by 6 bases and J by 0 bases, leaving 9 bases between them. The germline V gene has CDR1 SQVTM and CDR2 ANQGSEA. Here the CDR3 DNA reads TGCAGCGTCACTATAAACTCTGGGGCCAACGTCCTGACTTTC. Its protein is CSVTINSGANVLTF.

This sequence joins TRBV10-2 and TRBJ2-7; 7 nucleotides line up with TRBD1. CDR1 and CDR2 from the germline V gene are WSHSY and SAAADI. This CDR3 region has 14 residues. The V segment lost 2 bases and the J segment 2 bases; nucleotides outside the gene matches: 3. The DNA for the CDR3 is TGCGCCAGCAGTGAGCGTGGACAGGCCTACGAGCAGTACTTC. Protein: CASSERGQAYEQYF.

This clone was seen a single time. The V gene is TRBV20-1, the J gene TRBJ2-5; 10 nucleotides match TRBD2. The CDR3 loop spans 15 amino acids. The V and J ends lost 3 bases and 1 base, in that order; junction bases with no gene match: 5. Per germline, CDR1 DFQATT and CDR2 SNEGSKA (reference sequence). CDR3 sequence reads: CSASSSGRFQETQYF. CDR3 nucleotide sequence: TGCAGTGCTAGTAGTAGCGGGAGGTTCCAAGAGACCCAGTACTTC.

The chain couples TRBV18 to TRBJ2-2; 11 bases map to TRBD2. The J segment lost 4 bases and the V segment lost 0 bases, leaving 1 base of the junction unmatched. In germline, CDR1 is KGHSH, CDR2 LQKENI. The CDR3 contains 16 residues. Here the CDR3 DNA reads TGTGCCAGCTCACCACCCGGACTAGCGGGCACCGGGGAGCTGTTTTTT. This gives the protein CASSPPGLAGTGELFF.

The gene calls are TRBV6-5 and TRBJ2-1; 8 nucleotides line up with TRBD2. Trimming removed 5 bases from V and 10 bases from J; junction bases left unmatched: 7. This CDR3 comprises 13 residues. Per the germline V gene, CDR1 is MNHEY and CDR2 is SVGAGI. CDR3: CASSISGIGEQFF. The DNA for the CDR3 is TGTGCCAGCAGTATTAGCGGGATAGGCGAGCAGTTCTTC.